The 17 T cell receptor beta chains below were found in one sample sequenced in a study of breast tumors, draining lymph nodes, adjacent tissues. One entry per CDR3 protein results from TCRdb running MiXCR on the multiplex PCR reads. The sample has about 31,000 distinct CDR3 sequences, roughly three fifths seen once. Sequenced: breast tumor tissue. These receptors came from a female donor with breast cancer. Some clones in this sample may be carry-over from other donors' samples.

This clonotype was seen only a few times. The V call is TRBV7-2, the J call TRBJ1-6; D perhaps matches TRBD1 (6 bases). Trimming took 5 bases from V and 6 from J, leaving 14 bases between them. Germline V gene lookup returns CDR1 SGHTA and CDR2 FQGNSA. The CDR3 loop spans 15 amino acids. The CDR3 DNA reads TGTGCCAGCAGCGTTGGGACAACTATTAATTCACCCCTCCACTTT. Translated, it gives CASSVGTTINSPLHF.

This chain links TRBV20-1 with TRBJ2-1; TRBD2 matches 15 bases. Germline V gene sequence: CDR1 DFQATT, CDR2 SNEGSKA (reference sequence). The CDR3 consists of 16 residues. The trim removed 5 bases at V and 7 bases at J, leaving 9 bases unmatched. CDR3 DNA sequence: TGCAGTGCTTATTTACAGGGGACTAGCGGGAGGAATGAGCAGTTCTTC. Encoded protein: CSAYLQGTSGRNEQFF.

The rearrangement uses TRBV5-5 and TRBJ2-1; the match to TRBD2 covers 8 bases. With V trimmed by 4 bases and J by 6 bases, 9 bases remained unmatched. CDR1 is SGHKS and CDR2 is YYEKEE in the germline V gene (reference sequence). This CDR3 is 15 amino acids long. CDR3: CASSGGRGRLNEQFF. DNA for the CDR3: TGTGCCAGCAGCGGGGGACGCGGGAGGCTCAATGAGCAGTTCTTC.

The rearrangement uses TRBV20-1 and TRBJ2-3, with D possibly being TRBD1 (5 bases). The CDR3 runs 13 residues. From germline, CDR1 is DFQATT and CDR2 SNEGSKA (reference sequence). V was pared by 3 bases and J by 1 base, with 8 bases between. CDR3: CSARTDGTDTQYF. DNA of the CDR3: TGCAGTGCTAGGACAGATGGCACAGATACGCAGTATTTT.

The chain is built from TRBV19 and TRBJ2-3; TRBD2 agrees at 14 bases. This CDR3 is built from 17 residues. V shed 5 bases, J shed 5 bases, and the junction held 9 bases outside the gene matches. Germline values: CDR1 LNHDA, CDR2 SQIVND (reference sequence). This CDR3 reads CASSFGTSGSVRDTQYF. CDR3 in DNA: TGTGCCAGTAGTTTCGGGACTAGCGGGAGTGTTAGAGATACGCAGTATTTT.

The rearrangement links TRBV7-8 to TRBJ1-2; 7 bases map to TRBD1. J was trimmed by 6 bases and V by 0 bases; bases with no gene match: 1. Germline lookup yields CDR1 SGHVS and CDR2 FQNEAQ. CDR3 size: 13 residues. Written as DNA, the CDR3 is TGTGCCAGCAGCTTAGCAGGGACAGATGGCTACACCTTC. Its protein is CASSLAGTDGYTF.

This clonotype was seen only a few times. The gene calls are TRBV20-1 and TRBJ2-7; the D gene is possibly TRBD1 (6 bases). The germline gives CDR1 DFQATT, CDR2 SNEGSKA (reference sequence). V was pared by 6 bases and J by 5 bases, with 11 bases between. The CDR3 consists of 11 residues. DNA for the CDR3: TGCAGTGCGCAAAAGGGGGACGAGCAGTACTTC. Residues: CSAQKGDEQYF.

This clonotype was counted ten times or more. The chain is built from TRBV9 and TRBJ1-2; D unclear. CDR1 and CDR2 (germline): SGDLS, YYNGEE. CDR3 length: 14 amino acids. Trimming removed 4 bases from V and 8 bases from J, with 18 bases in between. As DNA, the CDR3 is TGTGCCAGCAGCCACTCTTTGGGTGGGGAGGGCTACACCTTC. It specifies CASSHSLGGEGYTF.

The V call is TRBV10-3, the J call TRBJ2-6; D is perhaps TRBD1 (6 bases). V was cut by 5 bases and J by 0 bases, with 8 bases left in between. The CDR3 extends over 15 amino acids. Per the germline V gene, CDR1 is ENHRY and CDR2 is SYGVKD. Here the CDR3 reads CAISPGDSGANVLTF. The CDR3 DNA sequence: TGTGCCATCAGTCCAGGGGACTCTGGGGCCAACGTCCTGACTTTC.

Concerning this clonotype: The junction and the germline gene differ at one end; a read error may be behind it. The rearrangement joins TRBV5-1 to TRBJ1-6; TRBD1 might be the D (6 bases). This CDR3 is built from 12 residues. Germline CDR1 and CDR2: SGHRS and YFSETQ. CDR3 DNA sequence: TGTGCCAGCAGCCCAGGGGATTCACCCCTCCACTTT. This encodes CASSPGDSPLHF.

In its sample, this clonotype ranks as medium-sized. CDR3 sequence reads: CRLDRGNNEQFF. For the CDR3, the DNA is TGCAGATTGGACAGGGGAAACAATGAGCAGTTCTTC. The V gene is TRBV20-1, the J gene TRBJ2-1; 9 bases map to TRBD1. Germline V lookup: CDR1 DFQATT, CDR2 SNEGSKA (reference sequence). The length of the CDR3 is 12 residues.

The chain joins TRBV5-1 to TRBJ2-3; TRBD2 agrees at 16 bases. The J segment lost 2 bases and the V segment lost 3 bases, leaving 3 bases of the junction unmatched. The CDR3 extends over 17 amino acids. Germline assignment: CDR1 SGHRS and CDR2 YFSETQ. The CDR3 sequence is CASSSGLAGGLTDTQYF. DNA for the CDR3: TGCGCCAGCAGCTCGGGACTAGCGGGGGGGCTCACAGATACGCAGTATTTT.

J is TRBJ2-5 and V is TRBV11-3; no clear D. The CDR3 is 14 residues long. V gave up 1 base and J gave up 2 bases, with 8 bases separating them. Germline lookup yields CDR1 SGHNT and CDR2 YENEEA. The chain's CDR3 is CASSLGGVQETQYF. CDR3 coding DNA: TGTGCCAGCAGCTTAGGCGGCGTACAAGAGACCCAGTACTTC. Using reference TRBV11-3 and TRBJ2-5 for the parts outside the CDR3, the full variable domain is EAGVVQSPRYKIIEKKQPVAFWCNPISGHNTLYWYLQNLGQGPELLIRYENEEAVDDSQLPKDRFSAERLKGVDSTLKIQPAELGDSAVYLCASSLGGVQETQYFGPGTRLLVL.

The chain is built from TRBV15 and TRBJ2-1; 9 positions agree with TRBD2. This CDR3 is built from 15 residues. The trim removed 5 bases at V and 6 bases at J, leaving 8 bases unmatched. Germline values: CDR1 LNHNV, CDR2 YYDKDF (reference sequence). The CDR3 here is CATSSPTSGINEQFF. CDR3 sequence (DNA): TGTGCCACCAGCTCCCCGACTAGCGGAATCAATGAGCAGTTCTTC.

The chain carries TRBV9 and TRBJ2-7, with 7 positions matching TRBD2. The CDR3 sequence is 14 residues long. J gave up 3 bases and V 3 bases, and 6 bases lay outside the gene matches. Germline CDR1 reads SGDLS; CDR2 reads YYNGEE. In DNA, the CDR3 is TGTGCCAGCAGCGCCGGGACTACCAACTACGAGCAGTACTTC. Translated: CASSAGTTNYEQYF.

The chain couples TRBV7-6 to TRBJ2-7; 8 bases agree with TRBD1. Germline V lookup: CDR1 SGHVS, CDR2 FNYEAQ. This CDR3 comprises 13 residues. V was pared by 5 bases and J by 4 bases, with 4 bases of the junction left unmatched. The CDR3 nucleotides are TGTGCCAGCAGCCCGACAGGGGAGTACGAGCAGTACTTC. Translating it yields CASSPTGEYEQYF.

The table lists this clonotype with many counts. The chain links TRBV20-1 to TRBJ2-1, with D perhaps TRBD2 (6 bases). The CDR3 runs to 16 residues. In germline, CDR1 is DFQATT, CDR2 SNEGSKA (reference sequence). Trimming shortened V by 2 bases and J by 4 bases, and 18 bases separated the two germline ends. CDR3 nucleotides: TGCAGTGCTAGATCCAATAGTGGGAGGACTTACAATGAGCAGTTCTTC. Amino acids: CSARSNSGRTYNEQFF.